A single sample is the source of the 23 T cell receptor beta chains below, sequenced in a study of T cell changes during pregnancy in multiple sclerosis. The assay was immunoSEQ multiplex PCR, and TCRdb's table has in-frame clones only and misses some. The table includes around 75,000 clones, approximately 95% detected once. The specimen was CD4+ T cells from peripheral blood mononuclear cells, collected after pregnancy. These receptors were taken from a female donor with multiple sclerosis, enrolled in a pregnancy study.

This chain connects TRBV27 to TRBJ2-1, with TRBD2 as a possible D gene (6 bases). This CDR3 is built from 14 residues. V gave up 6 bases and J gave up 6 bases, with 15 bases separating them. Germline values: CDR1 MNHEY, CDR2 SMNVEV (reference sequence). The CDR3 sequence: CASRPRRGGNEQFF. The CDR3 nucleotides read TGTGCCAGCAGACCCCGTCGGGGAGGCAATGAGCAGTTCTTC.

The rearrangement links TRBV6-4 to TRBJ1-1; D not certain. V lost 3 bases to trimming and J lost 4 bases, with 9 bases between them. There are 13 residues in the CDR3. Germline lookup yields CDR1 MRHNA and CDR2 SNTAGT. CDR3 residues: CASSEQMGTEAFF. For the CDR3, the DNA is TGTGCCAGCAGTGAACAGATGGGCACTGAAGCTTTCTTT.

The chain combines TRBV4-2 with TRBJ2-5, with 12 bases aligning to TRBD2. The V gene end was trimmed by 1 base and the J gene end by 5 bases; junction bases not matched to a gene: 5. The germline V gene has CDR1 LGHNA and CDR2 YNFKEQ. The CDR3 covers 16 residues. CDR3 protein: CASSQGLAGESETQYF. The DNA of the CDR3 is TGTGCCAGCAGCCAAGGACTAGCGGGAGAATCTGAGACCCAGTACTTC.

V is TRBV11-3 and J is TRBJ2-1; 11 bases agree with TRBD2. V trimming: 5 bases; J trimming: 0 bases; junction bases outside the gene matches: 15. Germline V gene lookup returns CDR1 SGHNT and CDR2 YENEEA. This CDR3 contains 20 residues. CDR3 amino acids: CASSTQTGTSGKSSYNEQFF. Here the CDR3 DNA reads TGTGCCAGCAGCACCCAGACAGGGACTAGCGGAAAAAGCTCCTACAATGAGCAGTTCTTC.

The rearrangement joins TRBV28 to TRBJ2-2; 12 positions agree with TRBD1. CDR1 is MDHEN, CDR2 SYDVKM, per germline. The CDR3 is 16 amino acids. With 5 bases clipped from V and 6 bases from J, the junction kept 7 bases outside the gene matches. The CDR3 DNA is TGTGCCAGCAGTGCCGGGACAGGGGGCTTCGCCGGGGAGCTGTTTTTT. This sequence encodes CASSAGTGGFAGELFF.

The chain couples TRBV27 to TRBJ2-3; TRBD2 agrees at 8 bases. Germline lookup yields CDR1 MNHEY and CDR2 SMNVEV (reference sequence). This CDR3 region has 14 residues. Trimming at V came to 6 bases and at J to 3 bases, leaving 5 bases not matched to a gene. The CDR3: CASSSGRVTDTQYF. CDR3 in DNA: TGTGCCAGCAGCAGCGGGAGAGTAACAGATACGCAGTATTTT.

The chain uses TRBV19 and TRBJ2-2; 12 bases agree with TRBD2. Germline V gene lookup returns CDR1 LNHDA and CDR2 SQIVND (reference sequence). V shed 5 bases and J 4 bases; nucleotides not matched to a gene: 8. The CDR3 consists of 17 residues. The chain's CDR3 is CASSPRTSGIGTGELFF. In DNA, the CDR3 is TGTGCCAGTAGTCCTCGGACTAGCGGGATTGGCACCGGGGAGCTGTTTTTT.

V usage is TRBV11-3 and J usage is TRBJ2-1; no clear D. The CDR3 is 17 residues long. V was cut by 0 bases and J by 0 bases, with 12 bases left in between. Germline CDR1 is SGHNT and CDR2 is YENEEA. CDR3 amino acids: CASSLELSSPSYNEQFF. DNA of the CDR3: TGTGCCAGCAGCTTAGAGTTGAGCTCCCCCTCCTACAATGAGCAGTTCTTC.

This clone has just one count. The chain links TRBV2 to TRBJ2-4; the match to TRBD2 covers 8 bases. V dropped 8 bases and J dropped 8; count of bases not matched to a gene: 14. Germline-derived CDR1 and CDR2 are SNHLY and FYNNEI. The CDR3 length is 15 residues. The CDR3 sequence: CASSRAGERYDIQYF. The CDR3, as DNA: TGTGCCAGCTCGAGAGCGGGAGAACGTTATGACATTCAGTACTTC.

This sequence joins TRBV28 and TRBJ2-5; 9 bases match TRBD2. This CDR3 region has 15 residues. Germline assignment: CDR1 MDHEN and CDR2 SYDVKM. V dropped 6 bases and J dropped 5; count of bases not matched to a gene: 10. The CDR3 sequence is CASSHPGAGGETQYF. The CDR3 DNA is TGTGCCAGCAGCCACCCCGGAGCGGGAGGCGAGACCCAGTACTTC.

CDR3 amino acids: CASSRTEGSYEQYF. The CDR3 nucleotides are TGTGCCAGCAGTCGGACAGAAGGATCTTACGAGCAGTACTTC. The chain recombines TRBV28 with TRBJ2-7, with D perhaps matching TRBD1 (6 bases). CDR1 is MDHEN and CDR2 is SYDVKM in the germline V gene. This CDR3 region has 14 residues. V was pared by 5 bases and J by 4 bases, with 15 bases between.

V is TRBV5-8 and J is TRBJ2-7, with 14 nucleotides matching TRBD2. CDR3 length: 16 amino acids. The germline V gene has CDR1 SGHTS and CDR2 YDEGEE. J lost 3 bases, V lost 4 bases, and 6 bases had no gene match. The CDR3 region is CASSKGLAGVNYEQYF. As DNA, the CDR3 is TGTGCCAGCAGCAAGGGACTAGCGGGAGTTAACTACGAGCAGTACTTC.

The chain uses TRBV18 and TRBJ2-5; 9 positions match TRBD1. CDR1 and CDR2 from the germline V gene are KGHSH and LQKENI. CDR3 size: 15 residues. V shed 6 bases and J 2 bases; nucleotides not matched to a gene: 7. The CDR3, as DNA: TGTGCCAGCTCGCCCGGACAGGGGAAGCAAGAGACCCAGTACTTC. It is translated as CASSPGQGKQETQYF. Full variable domain (remainder filled in from reference TRBV18 and TRBJ2-5): NAGVMQNPRHLVRRRGQEARLRCSPMKGHSHVYWYRQLPEEGLKFMVYLQKENIIDESGMPKERFSAEFPKEGPSILRIQQVVRGDSAAYFCASSPGQGKQETQYFGPGTRLLVL.

The chain uses TRBV11-2 and TRBJ2-4, with D possibly being TRBD1 (5 bases). Deletions cut 9 bases from V and 3 bases from J, with 21 bases between. The germline V gene has CDR1 SGHAT and CDR2 FQNNGV. This CDR3 has 16 amino acids. CDR3 DNA sequence: TGTGCCAGTCAAGCTAGGGGCAGGGTAGGCAAAAACATTCAGTACTTC. It codes for CASQARGRVGKNIQYF.

This sequence joins TRBV19 and TRBJ2-1, with 7 bases fitting TRBD1. The CDR3 contains 16 residues. V was pared by 5 bases and J by 1 base, with 8 bases of the junction left unmatched. CDR1 LNHDA and CDR2 SQIVND come from the germline V gene (reference sequence). The CDR3 coding sequence is TGTGCCAGTAGTGTACAGGGGACCCGTTCCTACAATGAGCAGTTCTTC. It translates to CASSVQGTRSYNEQFF.

The genes are TRBV5-1 and TRBJ1-1, with 9 bases lining up with TRBD1. V dropped 0 bases and J dropped 12; count of bases not matched to a gene: 6. The CDR3 is 13 residues long. Germline lookup yields CDR1 SGHRS and CDR2 YFSETQ. CDR3 in amino acids: CASSLEGTGLTFF. In DNA, the CDR3 is TGCGCCAGCAGCTTGGAAGGGACAGGGCTAACTTTCTTT.

The genes are TRBV10-2 and TRBJ2-7, with D possibly TRBD2 on 6 matching bases. V gave up 0 bases and J gave up 3 bases, with 12 bases separating them. CDR1 WSHSY and CDR2 SAAADI come from the germline V gene. The CDR3 contains 15 residues. Here the CDR3 reads CASSESGGRYYEQYF. The CDR3 coding sequence is TGCGCCAGCAGTGAGTCTGGGGGGAGGTACTACGAGCAGTACTTC.

The rearrangement links TRBV7-9 to TRBJ1-1, with TRBD1 matching over 9 bases. With 3 bases clipped from V and 2 bases from J, the junction kept 16 bases outside the gene matches. The CDR3 has 19 amino acids. Germline V lookup: CDR1 SEHNR, CDR2 FQNEAQ (reference sequence). The chain's CDR3 is CASSFAAIGTGLPNTEAFF. CDR3 coding DNA: TGTGCCAGCAGCTTCGCGGCTATCGGGACAGGGCTCCCTAACACTGAAGCTTTCTTT.

The rearrangement uses TRBV6-4 and TRBJ2-1; 14 bases agree with TRBD2. V trimming: 6 bases; J trimming: 6 bases; junction bases outside the gene matches: 4. This CDR3 region has 15 residues. Germline CDR1 and CDR2: MRHNA and SNTAGT. The DNA of the CDR3 is TGTGCCAGCAGAGGACTAGCGGGGGGAGTCAATGAGCAGTTCTTC. Residues: CASRGLAGGVNEQFF.

The gene calls are TRBV19 and TRBJ1-4; 10 positions agree with TRBD1. This CDR3 region has 14 residues. J lost 8 bases, V lost 6 bases, and 6 bases had no gene match. Germline values: CDR1 LNHDA, CDR2 SQIVND (reference sequence). This CDR3 reads CASRPGQGREKLFF. In nucleotides, the CDR3 is TGTGCCAGTAGGCCGGGACAGGGGAGAGAAAAACTGTTTTTT.

V and J are TRBV5-6 and TRBJ2-7; 9 bases line up with TRBD2. V lost 2 bases and J lost 1; bases outside the gene matches: 10. Germline V lookup: CDR1 SGHDT, CDR2 YYEEEE. The CDR3 totals 17 residues. In nucleotides, the CDR3 is TGTGCCAGCAGCTTACGTCTAGCGGGAAACGAGTCCTACGAGCAGTACTTC. Translated: CASSLRLAGNESYEQYF.

The chain carries TRBV4-3 and TRBJ2-2, with 7 bases aligning to TRBD2. Germline CDR1 and CDR2: LGHNA and YSLEER. The CDR3 length is 16 residues. V gave up 0 bases and J gave up 7 bases; unmatched junction bases: 8. Written as DNA, the CDR3 is TGCGCCAGCAGCCAAGATTGGGCGGGGGTGGGCGGGGAGCTGTTTTTT. As protein: CASSQDWAGVGGELFF.

The gene calls are TRBV5-4 and TRBJ1-1, with a tentative D call TRBD1 (5 bases). The CDR3 sequence is 15 residues long. Germline V gene sequence: CDR1 SGHNT, CDR2 YYREEE (reference sequence). With 5 bases removed from V and 2 bases from J, the gap between germline ends came to 16 bases. The CDR3: CASRDTILGNTEAFF. The CDR3 DNA sequence: TGTGCCAGCAGGGACACAATCCTTGGTAACACTGAAGCTTTCTTT.